The present TCR beta chain was sequenced within a study of Ad26.COV2.S vaccination and SARS-CoV-2 variants. Whole-study context: Intramuscularly, Ad26.COV2.S was given either once or twice, 56 days apart.

J gave up 3 bases and V 2 bases, and 3 bases lay outside the gene matches. There are 14 residues in the CDR3. CDR1 and CDR2 (germline): MNHEY, SMNVEV (reference sequence). The assay was immunoSEQ multiplex PCR, and TCRdb's table has in-frame clones only and misses some. The profile covers about 420,000 clones, with approximately 87% appearing a single time and about 3.6% taken by the ten largest. The treatment is: roughly 18 received Ad26.COV2.S at low or high dose, single or two shots; 5 received placebo; per-sample allocation not given. Samples analyzed were those drawn on day 63 after the first vaccine or placebo injection.

The receptor comes from a person between 18 and 60 years old who received the Ad26.COV2.S COVID-19 vaccine or a placebo. The specimen comprised peripheral blood, sampled in a trial of Ad26.COV2.S vaccine versus placebo. This chain uses TRBV27 with TRBJ2-7, with 8 bases matching TRBD1. The CDR3 DNA reads as TGTGCCAGCAGTTTACAACAGGGGGTCTACGAGCAGTACTTC. It specifies CASSLQQGVYEQYF.